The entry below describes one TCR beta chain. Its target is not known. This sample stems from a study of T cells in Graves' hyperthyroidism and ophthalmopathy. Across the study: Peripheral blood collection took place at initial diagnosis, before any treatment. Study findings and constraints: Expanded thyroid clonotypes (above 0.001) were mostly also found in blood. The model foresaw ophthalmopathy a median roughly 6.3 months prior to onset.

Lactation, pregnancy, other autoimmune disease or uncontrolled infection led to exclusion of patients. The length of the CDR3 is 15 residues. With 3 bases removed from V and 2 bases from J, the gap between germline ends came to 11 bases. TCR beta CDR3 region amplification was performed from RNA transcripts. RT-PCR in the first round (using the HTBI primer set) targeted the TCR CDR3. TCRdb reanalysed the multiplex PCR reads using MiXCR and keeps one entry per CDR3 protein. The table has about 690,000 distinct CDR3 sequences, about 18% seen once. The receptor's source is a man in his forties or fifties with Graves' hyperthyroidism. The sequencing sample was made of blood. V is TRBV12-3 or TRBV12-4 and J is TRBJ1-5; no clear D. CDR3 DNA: TGTGCCAGCAGTTTGGAAGGGATTGGCAATCAGCCCCAGCATTTT. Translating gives CASSLEGIGNQPQHF.